This T cell receptor (beta chain) appears in the sequencing data of a study of T cells in Graves' hyperthyroidism and ophthalmopathy. Study results and caveats: Before onset, ophthalmopathy was predicted by the model a median around 6.5 months earlier. Most clonotypes expanded in thyroid above 0.001 were likewise present in blood.

Template material for amplifying TCR beta CDR3 regions consisted of RNA transcripts. TCR CDR3 underwent first-round RT-PCR with the HTBI primer set. One entry per CDR3 protein results from TCRdb running MiXCR on the multiplex PCR reads. The sample consists of 300,000 to 400,000 distinct CDR3 sequences, around 20% of them appearing once. Ophthalmopathy patients had Clinical Activity Score at least 3, NOSPECS grade at least 4, duration under 3 months. Patients showing uncontrolled infection, other autoimmune disease, pregnancy or lactation were ineligible. Germline V gives CDR1 SNHLY, CDR2 FYNNEI. Trimming removed 11 bases from V and 6 bases from J, with 14 bases in between. The CDR3 covers 12 residues. In its sample, this clonotype was seen many times. Its matching antigen is unknown.

Input material: blood. The sequence was collected from a man aged 18 to 29 with Graves' ophthalmopathy. The rearrangement uses TRBV2 and TRBJ2-1; tentatively, D is TRBD2 (5 bases). The CDR3, as DNA: TGTGCCGAAGGGTCCGCGGGCAATGAGCAGTTCTTC. Protein product: CAEGSAGNEQFF.